This TCR beta chain was documented in a study of T cell repertoires in cytomegalovirus infection. In the study overall: Public TCR beta signatures provided an indication of both CMV infection and a matching HLA type. General study points: Dominant in the ex vivo response were TCR beta clonotypes restricted by HLA-C and specific for CMV.

After removal of 3 bases from V and 1 base from J, the junction contained 14 bases not matched to a gene. This CDR3 region has 19 residues. Germline V gene sequence: CDR1 LNHDA, CDR2 SQIVND (reference sequence). TCRdb analysed the reads with MiXCR anew, one entry per CDR3 protein. The sample shows just under 550,000 distinct CDR3 sequences, more than 20% of them seen only once. With respect to this clonotype: Its antigen is unknown.

Material for sequencing was PBMCs. The receptor was derived from a human donor in good health (CMV status not recorded). Some clones in this sample may be carry-over from other donors' samples. The chain carries TRBV19 and TRBJ2-2; TRBD1 agrees at 7 bases. CDR3 protein: CASSIRVSAAGGNTGELFF. CDR3 nucleotide sequence: TGTGCCAGTAGTATTCGGGTTAGCGCCGCAGGGGGGAACACCGGGGAGCTGTTTTTT.